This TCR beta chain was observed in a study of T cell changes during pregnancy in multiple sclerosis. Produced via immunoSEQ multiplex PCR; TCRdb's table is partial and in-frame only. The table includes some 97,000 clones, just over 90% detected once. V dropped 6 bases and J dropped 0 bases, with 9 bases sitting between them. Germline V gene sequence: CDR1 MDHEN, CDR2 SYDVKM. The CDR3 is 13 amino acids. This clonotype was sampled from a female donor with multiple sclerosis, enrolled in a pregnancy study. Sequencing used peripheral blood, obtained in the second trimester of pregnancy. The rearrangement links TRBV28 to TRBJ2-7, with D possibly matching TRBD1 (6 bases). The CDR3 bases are TGTGCCAGCAGGGGACAAGCCTCCTACGAGCAGTACTTC. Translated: CASRGQASYEQYF.